The next 16 T cell receptor beta chains were all read from a single sample in a study of T cells in Graves' hyperthyroidism and ophthalmopathy. It was RNA transcripts that yielded the amplified TCR beta CDR3 regions. The TCR CDR3 was amplified in a first-round RT-PCR using the HTBI primer set. MiXCR, run by TCRdb on the multiplex PCR reads, gives a single entry per CDR3 protein. The sample lists about 360,000 distinct CDR3 sequences; around 13% were seen once. The specimen was blood. The receptors here all came from a woman younger than 35 with Graves' hyperthyroidism.

Turning to this clonotype: A single base separates this from a much larger clone, so it may be a read error. The chain is built from TRBV7-3 and TRBJ2-1; D possibly corresponds to TRBD1 (6 bases). The CDR3 is 15 amino acids. Germline lookup yields CDR1 SGHTA and CDR2 FQGTGA. The DNA for the CDR3 is TGTGCCGGCAGCTTAATGCTAGGACAGAACAATGAGCAGTTCTTC. It is translated as CAGSLMLGQNNEQFF.

The table lists this clonotype with many counts. The V gene is TRBV28, the J gene TRBJ1-2; 7 nucleotides agree with TRBD1. V shed 5 bases, J shed 2 bases, and the junction held 5 bases outside the gene matches. The CDR3 has 14 amino acids. Germline values: CDR1 MDHEN, CDR2 SYDVKM. Here the CDR3 DNA reads TGTGCCAGCAGTCACGGACAGGCGAACTATGGCTACACCTTC. It yields the protein CASSHGQANYGYTF.

This clonotype was detected a few times. The genes are TRBV19 and TRBJ2-3; D could derive from TRBD1 or TRBD2 (5 bases each). The CDR3 has 13 residues. Trimming left V 5 bases short and J 8 bases short, with 14 bases between. Looked up from germline, CDR1 is LNHDA and CDR2 is SQIVND (reference sequence). The CDR3 is CASSPSPGTTQYF. In DNA, the CDR3 is TGTGCCAGTAGTCCCTCACCCGGGACTACGCAGTATTTT.

This chain joins TRBV19 and TRBJ1-2; TRBD1 is a possible D gene (5 bases). This CDR3 is built from 16 residues. The V gene lost 6 bases and the J gene lost 4 bases, with 21 bases spanning the gap. The V gene's germline CDR1 is LNHDA and CDR2 SQIVND (reference sequence). CDR3 residues: CASRRKYRDRGYGYTF. Written as DNA, the CDR3 is TGTGCCAGTAGGCGCAAGTACCGGGATAGGGGCTATGGCTACACCTTC.

This clonotype was found many times. This sequence joins TRBV28 and TRBJ1-2, with 7 bases aligning to TRBD1. Germline loops: CDR1 MDHEN, CDR2 SYDVKM. The CDR3 length is 14 residues. The V gene end was trimmed by 6 bases and the J gene end by 4 bases; junction bases not matched to a gene: 8. CDR3: CASSPGTEGYGYTF. CDR3 DNA: TGTGCCAGCAGCCCCGGGACAGAGGGCTATGGCTACACCTTC.

This clonotype appeared a few times. The chain has TRBV5-6 and TRBJ1-3; D perhaps matches TRBD1 (6 bases). In germline, CDR1 is SGHDT, CDR2 YYEEEE. This CDR3 contains 15 residues. Trimming shortened V by 3 bases and J by 4 bases, and 14 bases separated the two germline ends. The CDR3 reads CASSSRGSGGNTIYF. The DNA of the CDR3 is TGTGCCAGCAGCTCCAGGGGATCGGGAGGAAACACCATATATTTT.

This clonotype was seen many times. This sequence joins TRBV11-1 and TRBJ2-7, with D hard to call. The germline CDR1 and CDR2 sequences are SGHAT and FQDESV (reference sequence). V lost 1 base to trimming and J lost 0 bases, with 10 bases between them. This CDR3 has 15 residues. CDR3 amino acids: CASSLDGLHSYEQYF. CDR3 nucleotide sequence: TGTGCCAGCAGCTTAGACGGTCTACACTCCTACGAGCAGTACTTC.

This clonotype was observed at least ten times. The chain joins TRBV2 to TRBJ2-2; no clear D. The germline gives CDR1 SNHLY, CDR2 FYNNEI. The CDR3 totals 16 residues. V lost 7 bases and J 0 bases, leaving 15 bases between the germline ends. The DNA for the CDR3 is TGTGCCAGCACAAAGGTTCCAGGAGCGAACACCGGGGAGCTGTTTTTT. Its translation: CASTKVPGANTGELFF.

Comment on this clonotype: The junction shows a germline mismatch at one end, possibly a read error. The J gene is TRBJ2-1, the V gene TRBV6-5; 7 positions match TRBD2. The CDR3 length is 13 residues. The germline V gene has CDR1 MNHEY and CDR2 SVGAGI. CDR3 in amino acids: CASTYGLDNGQFF. CDR3 in DNA: TGTGCCAGCACTTACGGACTAGACAATGGGCAGTTCTTC.

The chain uses TRBV2 and TRBJ2-2; no definite D call. Germline-derived CDR1 and CDR2 are SNHLY and FYNNEI. V was trimmed by 7 bases and J by 3 bases, leaving 9 bases between them. The CDR3 runs to 13 residues. CDR3 bases: TGTGCCAGCATCCCCTCGGACACCGGGGAGCTGTTTTTT. The encoded protein is CASIPSDTGELFF.

This clonotype was recorded many times. The V and J genes are TRBV12-3 or TRBV12-4 and TRBJ1-1; 7 bases agree with TRBD1. The CDR3 totals 16 residues. V gave up 5 bases and J gave up 1 base; unmatched junction bases: 10. In nucleotides, the CDR3 is TGTGCCAGCAGTCCCCGACAGGGTAGAGGGAACACTGAAGCTTTCTTT. It is translated as CASSPRQGRGNTEAFF.

This clonotype showed up many times. This chain uses TRBV5-1 with TRBJ1-1; D is unresolved. Germline V lookup: CDR1 SGHRS, CDR2 YFSETQ. The germline V and J ends were trimmed by 4 bases and 1 base, with 11 bases remaining between them. This CDR3 is 14 amino acids long. Here the CDR3 DNA reads TGCGCCAGCAGCACCAATGCGTGGAACACTGAAGCTTTCTTT. Its protein product is CASSTNAWNTEAFF.

This clonotype was observed many times. V usage is TRBV27 and J usage is TRBJ1-2, with 7 bases that match TRBD1. Looked up from germline, CDR1 is MNHEY and CDR2 is SMNVEV (reference sequence). After removal of 8 bases from V and 8 bases from J, the junction contained 11 bases not matched to a gene. The CDR3 consists of 13 residues. CDR3 region: CASSSTGRGGYTF. The CDR3 DNA follows: TGTGCCAGCTCGTCGACAGGGCGGGGAGGCTACACCTTC.

The V and J genes are TRBV4-2 and TRBJ1-3; a possible D gene is TRBD1 (5 bases). CDR1 LGHNA and CDR2 YNFKEQ come from the germline V gene. The CDR3 covers 17 residues. The V gene lost 4 bases and the J gene lost 4 bases, with 20 bases spanning the gap. The CDR3 DNA reads TGTGCCAGCAGCCGGGGAACAAGGGGTACGAGCGGAAACACCATATATTTT. Its protein is CASSRGTRGTSGNTIYF.

This chain uses TRBV11-3 with TRBJ2-1; D unresolved. The germline V gene has CDR1 SGHNT and CDR2 YENEEA. This CDR3 has 16 amino acids. With 5 bases removed from V and 0 bases from J, the gap between germline ends came to 14 bases. The CDR3 bases are TGTGCCAGCAGCGTGAACCGACTCAACTCCTACAATGAGCAGTTCTTC. This sequence encodes CASSVNRLNSYNEQFF.

This clonotype was detected ten times or more. The V gene is TRBV18, the J gene TRBJ1-2, with D uncertain. The CDR3 sequence is 15 residues long. Germline-derived CDR1 and CDR2 are KGHSH and LQKENI. V lost 6 bases and J lost 6, with 20 bases in between. The CDR3, as DNA: TGTGCCAGCTCGCTGGTTCCGAGAGAGGTCCATGGCTACACCTTC. Translating it yields CASSLVPREVHGYTF.